This T cell receptor (beta chain) was retrieved from a study of blood T cell repertoires in COVID-19. Across the study: COVID-19 samples, acute and convalescent, were from the United States, Italy and Spain.

Original analysis: Estimation of nucleated cell counts relied on the amplification of reference gene primers. Produced via immunoSEQ multiplex PCR; TCRdb's table is partial and in-frame only. V, J and clone size derive from that table, while D and trimming were established from the DNA sequence. The table has roughly 200,000 clones, around 91% seen once. The CDR3 covers 15 residues. Germline CDR1 reads SGHDT; CDR2 reads YYEEEE. Trimming stripped 0 bases from V and 4 bases from J, with 13 bases between. There are a few counts of this clone. The genes are TRBV5-6 and TRBJ1-2; D unresolved. This clonotype was sampled from a man aged 50-59 years with acute or convalescent COVID-19. The sample comprised peripheral blood. This chain's CDR3 is CASSLGTARLYGYTF. In DNA form, the CDR3 reads TGTGCCAGCAGCTTGGGAACGGCGAGACTCTATGGCTACACCTTC.